The 3 T cell receptor beta chains reported below all come from one sample, sequenced in a study of chemoradiotherapy in HPV16-positive cancers. This table comes from immunoSEQ multiplex PCR, and its TCRdb copy is limited to in-frame clones, with some not included. There are 3,400 or so clones in the sample; around 94% occur only once, and about 3.5% lies in the top ten. The input for sequencing was tumor tissue, taken from a patient who underwent chemoradiotherapy. Receptors originate from a human donor with HPV-associated anogenital cancer.

This sequence joins TRBV7-2 and TRBJ2-7; perhaps TRBD1 as D (5 bases). CDR3 length: 13 residues. V lost 3 bases, J lost 4 bases, and 10 bases lay in between. From germline, CDR1 is SGHTA and CDR2 FQGNSA. The CDR3, as DNA: TGTGCCAGCAGCTTTGGCAGGGCATACGAGCAGTACTTC. As protein: CASSFGRAYEQYF.

This clone was found once. This chain uses TRBV25-1 with TRBJ2-2, with D unresolved. V was trimmed by 5 bases and J by 4 bases, leaving 14 bases between them. The CDR3 loop spans 15 amino acids. Per the germline V gene, CDR1 is MGHDK and CDR2 is SYGVNS. CDR3 bases: TGTGCCAGCAGTTCGGATCTCATGGGCACCGGGGAGCTGTTTTTT. The encoded protein is CASSSDLMGTGELFF.

This clone came up once. The CDR3 sequence: CSADPQGRTEAFF. The CDR3 region has the DNA TGCAGCGCTGACCCCCAAGGGAGAACTGAAGCTTTCTTT. The chain recombines TRBV29-1 with TRBJ1-1; D is unclear. CDR3 length: 13 amino acids. CDR1 and CDR2 from the germline V gene are SQVTM and ANQGSEA. V was cut by 7 bases and J by 5 bases, with 17 bases left in between.